This is a list of T cell receptor beta chains from one sample in a study of early stage breast cancer tumors. Clones were sequenced by immunoSEQ multiplex PCR, and TCRdb holds only the in-frame ones, with some missing. The sample shows tens of thousands of clones, around 80% of them seen only once. Sequencing used blood. The receptors here all came from a person aged 40-50 years with breast cancer. CDR3s include the opening cysteine and the closing phenylalanine or tryptophan. The D gene is left open where the match is weak. Clone size is not always given. Where it is, it says once, few, many or a class for expanded clones.

j_call	d_call	clone_size	v_call	cdr3_nt	cdr3_aa
TRBJ1-2	-	-	TRBV7-2	TGTGCCAGCAGCTTAAATCCCCCCCTAGGGCAGGCCATAAACTATGGCTACACCTTC	CASSLNPPLGQAINYGYTF
TRBJ2-2	TRBD2	-	TRBV27	TGTGCCAGCAGTTCGGGCACTAGCGGGAGGACAGCGAACACCGGGGAGCTGTTTTTT	CASSSGTSGRTANTGELFF
TRBJ1-1	-	-	TRBV13	TGTGCCAGTACCCCAGCGAACACTGAAGCTTTCTTT	CASTPANTEAFF
TRBJ1-2	-	-	TRBV2	TGTGCCAGCAGTGAGGGAGACAACTATGGCTACACCTTC	CASSEGDNYGYTF
TRBJ2-7	-	-	TRBV7-8	TGTGCCAGCAGCTTAGGGATGACTAGCTACGAGCAGTACTTC	CASSLGMTSYEQYF
TRBJ1-1	-	-	TRBV18	TGTGCCAGCTCATACCCGACCTCAACTGGGAACACTGAAGCTTTCTTT	CASSYPTSTGNTEAFF
TRBJ2-2	-	-	TRBV5-1	TGCGCCAGCAGCCCCGGGGACACTACGAACACCGGGGAGCTGTTTTTT	CASSPGDTTNTGELFF
TRBJ2-2	-	-	TRBV10-3	TGTGCCATCAACGGGGCGGGTCCCGGGGAGCTGTTTTTT	CAINGAGPGELFF
TRBJ2-5	-	once	TRBV11-2	TGTGCCAGCAGCCCAACCTCGGAGACCCAGTACTTC	CASSPTSETQYF
TRBJ2-3	-	-	TRBV2	TGTGCCAGCACCCAAGACCCTGATACGCAGTATTTT	CASTQDPDTQYF
TRBJ2-7	-	-	TRBV11-3	TGTGCCAGCAGCTTAGGGCAGACCTCCTACGAGCAGTACTTC	CASSLGQTSYEQYF
TRBJ2-7	-	-	TRBV6-5	TGTGCCAGCAGTTACTCCAGACAGGTTCTCTCCTACGAGCAGTACTTC	CASSYSRQVLSYEQYF
TRBJ1-1	-	once	TRBV15	TGTGCCACCAGCAGAGATCTCGGCGATGAAGCTTTCTTT	CATSRDLGDEAFF
TRBJ2-1	-	-	TRBV7-9	TGTGCCAGCAGCTTAATCATCGGCTCCGACAATGAGCAGTTCTTC	CASSLIIGSDNEQFF
TRBJ2-1	TRBD2	-	TRBV11-2	TGTGCCAGCAGCCTCGGGACTAGCGGTGGGCAGTTCTTC	CASSLGTSGGQFF
TRBJ1-2	-	-	TRBV6-5	TGTGCCAGCAGACGTTTCTCCACCCGAGGGGGCTACACCTTC	CASRRFSTRGGYTF
TRBJ1-3	-	-	TRBV6-6	TGTGCCAGCAGGATGGGGGTCTCTGGAAACACCATATATTTT	CASRMGVSGNTIYF
TRBJ2-3	TRBD2	-	TRBV14	TGTGCCAGCAGCCCTTCGACTAGCCAGGTAACAGATACGCAGTATTTT	CASSPSTSQVTDTQYF
TRBJ2-4	-	-	TRBV6-5	TGTGCCAGCAGTTCGGCCGTTGGACAGCCTAACATTCAGTACTTC	CASSSAVGQPNIQYF
TRBJ2-2	TRBD1	-	TRBV6-1	TGTGCCAGCAGACCCCCGGGACAGGGGACCGGGGAGCTGTTTTTT	CASRPPGQGTGELFF
TRBJ2-1	TRBD1	-	TRBV10-1	TGCGCCAGCAGTGACCCACTGACAGGGTTAGGCAATGAGCAGTTCTTC	CASSDPLTGLGNEQFF
TRBJ2-6	-	-	TRBV19	TGTGCCAGTAGTCCTCGGAACTCTGGGGCCAACGTCCTGACTTTC	CASSPRNSGANVLTF
TRBJ1-2	-	-	TRBV2	TGTGCCAGCAGTGAACGGCGAAGCTATGGCTACACCTTC	CASSERRSYGYTF
TRBJ2-3	TRBD2	-	TRBV19	TGTGCCAGTAGTATCGAGATAGCGGGAGGGCCAACAGATACGCAGTATTTT	CASSIEIAGGPTDTQYF
TRBJ1-5	-	-	TRBV7-6	TGTGCCAGCAGCTTAGCTGTAGATACCAAGAATCAGCCCCAGCATTTT	CASSLAVDTKNQPQHF
TRBJ2-1	-	-	TRBV6-1	TGTGCCAGCGGCGCTAAGACAGTTGGTGAGCAGTTCTTC	CASGAKTVGEQFF
TRBJ2-5	-	-	TRBV12-5	TGTGCTAGTGGCGATAACCAAGAGACCCAGTACTTC	CASGDNQETQYF
TRBJ1-1	-	-	TRBV27	TGTGCCAGCAGTTTGACCTGGGGCACTGAAGCTTTCTTT	CASSLTWGTEAFF
TRBJ1-2	-	few	TRBV7-2	TGTGCCAGCACCATAGACGGGCCCTATGGCTACACCTTC	CASTIDGPYGYTF
TRBJ2-7	TRBD1	-	TRBV19	TGTGCCAGTAGTATGGGGACAGCAGAATCCTACGAGCAGTACTTC	CASSMGTAESYEQYF
TRBJ2-1	-	-	TRBV30	TGTGCCTGGAGCCCTCCTGGGGGGCAGTTCTTC	CAWSPPGGQFF
TRBJ2-1	-	once	TRBV9	TGTGCCAGCAGCGTAGGACTAGAAACCTACAATGAGCAGTTCTTC	CASSVGLETYNEQFF
TRBJ2-3	-	-	TRBV6-1	TGTGCCAGCAGGGGCGGGGTGGGGAGCACAGATACGCAGTATTTT	CASRGGVGSTDTQYF
TRBJ2-6	TRBD2	-	TRBV23-1	TGCGCCAGTAGTAGAGGGACTAGCGGGAGGAAGCTTCCTGGGGCCAACGTCCTGACTTTC	CASSRGTSGRKLPGANVLTF
TRBJ1-1	-	-	TRBV7-2	TGTGCCAGCAGCTTAGCTGAAGCTTTCTTT	CASSLAEAFF
TRBJ2-3	-	-	TRBV9	TGTGCCAGCAGCCCGGGGCCACTAGTAGATACGCAGTATTTT	CASSPGPLVDTQYF
TRBJ2-3	-	-	TRBV9	TGTGCCAGCAGCGTAGTGACGGGGGGCACAGATACGCAGTATTTT	CASSVVTGGTDTQYF
TRBJ2-1	TRBD2	once	TRBV11-2	TGTGCCAGCAGCCCAACCGGGACTAGCGTAAATGAGCAGTTCTTC	CASSPTGTSVNEQFF
TRBJ2-7	TRBD2	-	TRBV28	TGTGCCAGCAGTTTATCGGCGGGAGGCATCTCCTACGAGCAGTACTTC	CASSLSAGGISYEQYF
TRBJ2-7	-	-	TRBV19	TGTGCCAGTAGTACATCCGGGACTGGGCCCTACGAGCAGTACTTC	CASSTSGTGPYEQYF
TRBJ2-5	TRBD2	-	TRBV15	TGTGCCACCAGCAGAGATTTTCGAGGGAGGGCCAAGGAGACCCAGTACTTC	CATSRDFRGRAKETQYF
TRBJ2-5	-	-	TRBV27	TGTGCCAGCAGCCGGACTGTCCAAGAGACCCAGTACTTC	CASSRTVQETQYF
TRBJ2-7	-	-	TRBV2	TGTGCCAGCAGTGCTTTCTACGAGCAGTACTTC	CASSAFYEQYF
TRBJ1-5	-	-	TRBV11-3	TGTGCCAGCAGCTTACGGGGCAATCAGCCCCAGCATTTT	CASSLRGNQPQHF
TRBJ1-1	TRBD1	few	TRBV19	TGTGCCAGTAGACCGGGACAGATGAACACTGAAGCTTTCTTT	CASRPGQMNTEAFF
TRBJ1-4	-	-	TRBV9	TGTGCCAGCAGCGTGGGAGGGGCCACAACTAATGAAAAACTGTTTTTT	CASSVGGATTNEKLFF
TRBJ2-7	TRBD2	-	TRBV11-1	TGTGCCAGCAGCTTATTTGCTAGCGGGTACTCCTACGAGCAGTACTTC	CASSLFASGYSYEQYF
TRBJ2-3	TRBD1	-	TRBV2	TGTGCCAGCAAGACCGGGACAGGGATAGATACGCAGTATTTT	CASKTGTGIDTQYF
TRBJ2-5	TRBD2	-	TRBV27	TGTGCCAGCAGTTTATCCGCTGTATACGGGGGGGGGCCGGCTGGGGAGACCCAGTACTTC	CASSLSAVYGGGPAGETQYF
TRBJ2-3	TRBD2	few	TRBV19	TGTGCCAGTACGAGGACTAGCGGGAACACAGATACGCAGTATTTT	CASTRTSGNTDTQYF
TRBJ2-7	TRBD2	-	TRBV6-5	TGTGCCTCCCACTCACCGGGACTACGATACGAGCAGTACTTC	CASHSPGLRYEQYF
TRBJ1-1	-	once	TRBV15	TGTGCCACCAGCGAGAGAGGATACACTGAAGCTTTCTTT	CATSERGYTEAFF
TRBJ2-1	TRBD2	-	TRBV11-2	TGTGCCAGCAGCTTAGTTCTAGCGGGGATTGAGTTCTTC	CASSLVLAGIEFF
TRBJ2-7	TRBD2	-	TRBV15	TGTGCCACCAGCAGAGTTCGACTAGCGGGAGAGTACGAGCAGTACTTC	CATSRVRLAGEYEQYF